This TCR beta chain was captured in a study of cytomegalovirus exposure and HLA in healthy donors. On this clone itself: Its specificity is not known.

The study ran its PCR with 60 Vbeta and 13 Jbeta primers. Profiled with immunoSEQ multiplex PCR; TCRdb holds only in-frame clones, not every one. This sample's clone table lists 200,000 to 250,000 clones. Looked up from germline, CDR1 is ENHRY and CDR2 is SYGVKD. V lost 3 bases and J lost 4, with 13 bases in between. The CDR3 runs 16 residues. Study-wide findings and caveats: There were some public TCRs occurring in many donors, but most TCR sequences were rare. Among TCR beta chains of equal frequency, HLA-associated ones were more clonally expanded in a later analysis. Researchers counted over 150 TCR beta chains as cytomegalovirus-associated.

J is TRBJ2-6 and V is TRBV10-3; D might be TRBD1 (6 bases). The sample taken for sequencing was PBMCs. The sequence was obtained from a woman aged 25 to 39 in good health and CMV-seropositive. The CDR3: CAISEAGVSGANVLTF. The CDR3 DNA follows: TGTGCCATCAGTGAAGCAGGGGTATCGGGGGCCAACGTCCTGACTTTC.